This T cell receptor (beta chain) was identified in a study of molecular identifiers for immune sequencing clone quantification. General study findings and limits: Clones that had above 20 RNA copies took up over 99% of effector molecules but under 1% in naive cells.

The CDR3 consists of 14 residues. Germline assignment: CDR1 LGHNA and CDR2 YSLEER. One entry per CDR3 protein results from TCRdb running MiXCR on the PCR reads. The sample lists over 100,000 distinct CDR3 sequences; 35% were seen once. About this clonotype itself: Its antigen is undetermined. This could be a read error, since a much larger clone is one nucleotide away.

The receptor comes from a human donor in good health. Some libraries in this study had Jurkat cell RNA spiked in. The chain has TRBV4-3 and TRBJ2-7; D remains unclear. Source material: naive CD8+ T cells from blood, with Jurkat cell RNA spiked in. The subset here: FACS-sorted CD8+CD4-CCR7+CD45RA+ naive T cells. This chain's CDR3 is CAGSQTRSYYEQYF. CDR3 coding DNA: TGCGCCGGCAGCCAAACGCGAAGCTACTACGAGCAGTACTTC.